Shown below are 10 T cell receptor beta chains from a single sample sequenced in a study of cytomegalovirus exposure and HLA in healthy donors. With 60 Vbeta and 13 Jbeta primers, the PCR was carried out. Assay used: immunoSEQ multiplex PCR; TCRdb lists only in-frame clones, some missing. This sample has roughly 100,000 clones, with about 68% found just once. The sequenced sample was PBMCs. The origin of the receptors is a man younger than 40 in good health and CMV-seropositive.

This clone has only a few counts. CDR3: CASSFQGMSEKLFF. CDR3 in DNA: TGTGCCAGCAGCTTTCAGGGGATGAGTGAAAAACTGTTTTTT. This chain uses TRBV5-4 with TRBJ1-4, with D possibly TRBD1 on 6 matching bases. V lost 2 bases and J 7 bases, leaving 12 bases between the germline ends. This CDR3 has 14 amino acids. Germline CDR1 reads SGHNT; CDR2 reads YYREEE (reference sequence).

The chain uses TRBV19 and TRBJ2-1, with TRBD2 matching 9 bases. Germline lookup yields CDR1 LNHDA and CDR2 SQIVND (reference sequence). J lost 7 bases, V lost 7 bases, and 8 bases had no gene match. CDR3 length: 14 amino acids. CDR3 sequence: CASTRAGGPNEQFF. The CDR3 DNA sequence: TGTGCCAGTACCCGGGCGGGGGGGCCGAATGAGCAGTTCTTC.

V is TRBV29-1 and J is TRBJ1-1, with D possibly being TRBD1 (5 bases). This CDR3 spans 11 amino acids. V was cut by 7 bases and J by 4 bases, with 10 bases left in between. Germline assignment: CDR1 SQVTM and CDR2 ANQGSEA. CDR3 sequence (DNA): TGCAGCGGGGGGGAAGTCACTGAAGCTTTCTTT. It encodes CSGGEVTEAFF.

The chain joins TRBV6-5 to TRBJ2-7; 7 bases are shared with TRBD2. V lost 6 bases, J lost 0 bases, and 2 bases stayed unmatched. CDR3 length: 13 amino acids. Germline lookup yields CDR1 MNHEY and CDR2 SVGAGI. The CDR3 nucleotides are TGTGCCAGCAGCGGGGGGATCTCCTACGAGCAGTACTTC. Translating gives CASSGGISYEQYF.

The CDR3 DNA reads TGTGCCAGCAGTTACTCACAGGGGGCGCGGGAAAAACTGTTTTTT. Protein: CASSYSQGAREKLFF. The V and J genes are TRBV6-5 and TRBJ1-4; 9 bases match TRBD1. Germline lookup yields CDR1 MNHEY and CDR2 SVGAGI. CDR3 size: 15 residues. J was trimmed by 8 bases and V by 0 bases; bases with no gene match: 4.

This rearrangement joins TRBV5-4 to TRBJ1-2, with D perhaps matching TRBD1 (5 bases). The germline gives CDR1 SGHNT, CDR2 YYREEE (reference sequence). CDR3 length: 17 residues. V shed 6 bases and J shed 6 bases, with 27 bases lying between them. In DNA, the CDR3 is TGTGCCAGCACCGTTGGGGCAGGGAACCTTGGGGCTGATGGCTACACCTTC. Translated: CASTVGAGNLGADGYTF.

The chain is built from TRBV7-8 and TRBJ2-2, with 7 bases lining up with TRBD2. V gave up 4 bases and J gave up 0 bases; unmatched junction bases: 17. Germline CDR1 reads SGHVS; CDR2 reads FQNEAQ. The CDR3 consists of 20 residues. The CDR3 reads CASSSRRGGAGRTNTGELFF. CDR3 sequence (DNA): TGTGCCAGCAGCTCTAGACGGGGAGGGGCGGGGCGAACGAACACCGGGGAGCTGTTTTTT.

V usage is TRBV18 and J usage is TRBJ1-2; D remains unclear. V was trimmed by 4 bases and J by 6 bases, leaving 6 bases between them. From germline, CDR1 is KGHSH and CDR2 LQKENI. This CDR3 has 11 amino acids. The CDR3 DNA reads TGTGCCAGCTCACGCCGCGATGGCTACACCTTC. It codes for CASSRRDGYTF.

The rearrangement uses TRBV25-1 and TRBJ1-3; D perhaps matches TRBD1 (6 bases). Deletions cut 6 bases from V and 1 base from J, with 10 bases between. The CDR3 sequence is 14 residues long. Germline CDR1 is MGHDK and CDR2 is SYGVNS. The CDR3 loop reads CASREQGSGNTIYF. The CDR3 DNA reads TGTGCCAGCAGAGAACAGGGTTCTGGAAACACCATATATTTT.

This clone was seen a handful of times. The chain links TRBV2 to TRBJ2-7, with 11 bases lining up with TRBD2. CDR3 length: 16 amino acids. Germline V lookup: CDR1 SNHLY, CDR2 FYNNEI. The V gene end was trimmed by 3 bases and the J gene end by 2 bases; junction bases not matched to a gene: 6. CDR3 loop: CASSDELAGGPYEQYF. CDR3 nucleotides: TGTGCCAGCAGTGATGAGCTAGCGGGAGGTCCCTACGAGCAGTACTTC.